The sequence of this T cell receptor (beta chain) was determined in a study of blood T cells in healthy people across ages. Study-level results: Donor CMV infection status was unknown, possibly confounding age-related changes in expanded clonotypes.

Combining a sample-barcoded 5' primer with a J-beta primer mix, a second PCR ran for roughly 7 to 11 cycles. All samples gave at least 2.5 million CDR3-containing paired-end reads. TCRdb ran MiXCR on the 5' RACE reads and lists one entry per CDR3 protein. Here the sample spans hundreds of thousands of distinct CDR3 sequences, around 24% being singletons. This CDR3 contains 16 residues. In germline, CDR1 is LGHNA, CDR2 YSLEER. Each of the donors had approximately 10 milliliters of peripheral blood drawn into EDTA-treated Vacutainer tubes. Each sample used at least 6.5 million PBMCs. The sample holds a few counts of this clonotype. The antigen remains unidentified. The same specimen was also included in a second study, on T cells of mothers and their children.

This clonotype originated in a boy aged 10-17 years in good health. Sequences were obtained from blood. The rearrangement uses TRBV4-3 and TRBJ2-7, with D perhaps given as TRBD1 or TRBD2 (5 bases each). The DNA end is a closer match to TRBJ2-1, so the J assignment may be wrong. The CDR3 coding sequence is TGCGCCAGCAGCCAAGATTTGAGGGGCCCCAACAATGAGCAGTTCTTC. It yields the protein CASSQDLRGPNNEQFF.